This T cell receptor beta chain was sequenced in a study of PD-1 blockade in classical Hodgkin lymphoma. Looking at the study overall: Treatment was intravenous nivolumab, 3 mg/kg every 2 weeks, until progression.

The sample's time point: cycle 4 day 1 (C4D1), after less than 7 weeks of nivolumab. Exposure to brentuximab vedotin varied, and each patient had relapsed following autologous stem cell transplantation. When best responses were assessed, they were complete response, partial response or progressive disease. This CDR3 is built from 11 residues. V lost 7 bases and J lost 7; bases outside the gene matches: 3. Per the germline V gene, CDR1 is SNHLY and CDR2 is FYNNEI. Sequencing was performed with immunoSEQ multiplex PCR; in TCRdb, only in-frame clones are kept and a portion is missing. The table shows 40,000 to 50,000 clones, with 55% to 70% occurring only once.

The receptor was derived from a human donor with classical Hodgkin lymphoma. Sequences were derived from peripheral blood mononuclear cells (PBMCs), sampled before the fourth cycle of nivolumab. This chain connects TRBV2 to TRBJ1-2; TRBD1 aligns across 7 bases. CDR3 sequence reads: CASNSGGGYTF. CDR3 sequence (DNA): TGTGCCAGCAATTCAGGGGGTGGCTACACCTTC.